A single sample gave rise to the 3 T cell receptor beta chains below, sequenced in a study of early T cells in non-severe SARS-CoV-2 infection. TCRdb reprocessed the 5' RACE reads via MiXCR and lists one record per CDR3 protein. This sample has 70,000 to 85,000 distinct CDR3 sequences, with 5% found just once. Material: whole blood, obtained at baseline. The receptors here all came from an adult who was a healthcare worker with PCR-confirmed SARS-CoV-2 infection or an uninfected control (not recorded which).

The gene calls are TRBV28 and TRBJ2-5, with TRBD2 matching over 10 bases. The germline V gene encodes CDR1 MDHEN and CDR2 SYDVKM. The ends lost 5 bases at V and 4 bases at J; junction bases unmatched: 4. The CDR3 loop spans 14 amino acids. In DNA form, the CDR3 reads TGTGCCAGCAGTCAAAAGCGGGAGGGAGAGACCCAGTACTTC. Its translation is CASSQKREGETQYF.

This clonotype was seen only a few times. The rearrangement links TRBV5-1 to TRBJ1-1; possible D gene TRBD1, 6 bases. CDR1 is SGHRS, CDR2 YFSETQ, per germline. The CDR3 loop spans 16 amino acids. Trimming pared 0 bases from V and 1 base from J, leaving 13 bases between. Written as DNA, the CDR3 is TGCGCCAGCAGCTTGGGATGGGGGGCCGGGAACACTGAAGCTTTCTTT. It translates to CASSLGWGAGNTEAFF.

This clonotype was observed a few times. This rearrangement joins TRBV5-4 to TRBJ2-2; 8 positions agree with TRBD1. Trimming at V came to 3 bases and at J to 6 bases, leaving 4 bases not matched to a gene. The CDR3 runs 14 residues. CDR1 and CDR2 (germline): SGHNT, YYREEE (reference sequence). The CDR3 protein is CASSSYRGSGELFF. The CDR3, as DNA: TGTGCCAGCAGCTCCTACAGGGGGTCCGGGGAGCTGTTTTTT. Filled out from reference TRBV5-4 and TRBJ2-2, the complete variable domain reads ETGVTQSPTHLIKTRGQQVTLRCSSQSGHNTVSWYQQALGQGPQFIFQYYREEENGRGNFPPRFSGLQFPNYSSELNVNALELDDSALYLCASSSYRGSGELFFGEGSRLTVL.